The 18 T cell receptor beta chains below come from one sample, sequenced in a study of T cell repertoires in cytomegalovirus infection. TCRdb analysed the reads with MiXCR anew, one entry per CDR3 protein. There are approximately 140,000 distinct CDR3 sequences in the sample; 7.5% to 9% occur only once, and roughly a tenth lies in the top ten. The specimen was PBMCs. All receptors come from a human donor in good health (CMV status not recorded). Some clones in this sample may be carry-over from other donors' samples.

The sample holds many counts of this clonotype. This rearrangement joins TRBV29-1 to TRBJ2-7; perhaps TRBD2 as D (6 bases). The germline gives CDR1 SQVTM, CDR2 ANQGSEA. The CDR3 length is 13 residues. Trimming took 4 bases from V and 3 from J, leaving 13 bases between them. The CDR3 bases are TGCAGCGTTGTTAGCGGAAAGAACTACGAGCAGTACTTC. It is translated as CSVVSGKNYEQYF.

This chain connects TRBV14 to TRBJ2-2; 9 nucleotides match TRBD2. CDR1 is SGHDN, CDR2 FVKESK, per germline. The CDR3 has 14 residues. V gave up 1 base and J gave up 8 bases; unmatched junction bases: 2. The CDR3 bases are TGTGCCAGCAGCCAAGTCGGACTAGCGGGGGAGCTGTTTTTT. This gives the protein CASSQVGLAGELFF.

This clonotype came up many times. This chain joins TRBV12-3 or TRBV12-4 and TRBJ1-1; D is undetermined. Trimming left V 5 bases short and J 4 bases short, with 14 bases between. CDR3 size: 14 residues. The CDR3 spells CASSVGPSGTEAFF. The CDR3 bases are TGTGCCAGCAGTGTTGGACCGTCGGGCACTGAAGCTTTCTTT.

This clonotype was seen repeatedly, ten times or more. The chain is built from TRBV7-3 and TRBJ2-1; D unclear. Trimming stripped 5 bases from V and 5 bases from J, with 10 bases between. CDR3 length: 13 amino acids. Germline loops: CDR1 SGHTA, CDR2 FQGTGA. CDR3 in DNA: TGTGCCAGCAGCCCCCCCCCTCACAATGAGCAGTTCTTC. Protein: CASSPPPHNEQFF.

This clonotype was observed at least ten times. V usage is TRBV4-1 and J usage is TRBJ1-4; no reliable D call. Trimming pared 1 base from V and 6 bases from J, leaving 12 bases between. Per germline, CDR1 MGHRA and CDR2 YSYEKL. CDR3 length equals 15 residues. CDR3 coding DNA: TGCGCCAGCAGCCAAGGTGAAGGTTTATATGAAAAACTGTTTTTT. This translates into CASSQGEGLYEKLFF.

This clonotype was seen a few times. The chain combines TRBV20-1 with TRBJ2-1; D may be TRBD2 (7 bases). Germline CDR1 reads DFQATT; CDR2 reads SNEGSKA (reference sequence). V was clipped by 0 bases and J by 4 bases, with 25 bases between them. There are 19 residues in the CDR3. The DNA for the CDR3 is TGCAGTGCTAGAGAGAGGGGGAAGGGGGGGAGTAGGGGGTACAATGAGCAGTTCTTC. It yields the protein CSARERGKGGSRGYNEQFF.

This clonotype was counted at least ten times. The V and J genes are TRBV7-8 and TRBJ1-1; D unresolved. The CDR3 spans 14 residues. Germline lookup yields CDR1 SGHVS and CDR2 FQNEAQ. The V and J ends lost 6 bases and 0 bases respectively, with 11 bases between them. CDR3 coding DNA: TGTGCCAGCAGGCCCGGGATTTTGAACACTGAAGCTTTCTTT. Translating gives CASRPGILNTEAFF.

The sample holds many counts of this clonotype. The J gene is TRBJ2-2, the V gene TRBV28, with 9 bases identical to TRBD1. Germline CDR1 reads MDHEN; CDR2 reads SYDVKM. Unmatched junction bases numbered 4, after V lost 6 bases and J lost 2 bases. This CDR3 contains 15 residues. The CDR3 DNA follows: TGTGCCAGCAGGACGGACAGGGGAAACACCGGGGAGCTGTTTTTT. It yields the protein CASRTDRGNTGELFF.

The chain's CDR3 is CSLTGGGDDEQFF. CDR3 nucleotides: TGCAGCCTGACTGGCGGGGGGGATGATGAGCAGTTCTTC. The chain has TRBV29-1 and TRBJ2-1; 9 bases line up with TRBD2. Germline loops: CDR1 SQVTM, CDR2 ANQGSEA. V was clipped by 8 bases and J by 8 bases; unmatched bases: 10. This CDR3 has 13 residues.

There are many counts of this clonotype. The chain couples TRBV2 to TRBJ2-7; D unresolved. The V gene's germline CDR1 is SNHLY and CDR2 FYNNEI. This CDR3 comprises 14 residues. V was cut by 2 bases and J by 0 bases, with 8 bases left in between. Here the CDR3 reads CASSEREFSYEQYF. The DNA for the CDR3 is TGTGCCAGCAGTGAAAGAGAGTTCTCCTACGAGCAGTACTTC.

This clonotype was counted ten times or more. The gene calls are TRBV5-1 and TRBJ2-2; D may correspond to TRBD1 or TRBD2 (6 bases each). The CDR3 covers 16 residues. Trimming pared 2 bases from V and 4 bases from J, leaving 15 bases between. Germline-derived CDR1 and CDR2 are SGHRS and YFSETQ. CDR3 sequence: CASSLDGGASTGELFF. In nucleotides, the CDR3 is TGCGCCAGCAGCTTAGACGGGGGCGCGAGCACCGGGGAGCTGTTTTTT.

This clonotype occurred a few times. The rearrangement uses TRBV29-1 and TRBJ2-4; TRBD1 agrees at 7 bases. CDR1 and CDR2 from the germline V gene are SQVTM and ANQGSEA. The CDR3 runs 13 residues. J gave up 2 bases and V 6 bases, and 4 bases lay outside the gene matches. CDR3 loop: CSVAQGTKNIQYF. In nucleotides, the CDR3 is TGCAGCGTCGCACAGGGGACCAAAAACATTCAGTACTTC.

This clonotype was counted many times. This chain connects TRBV19 to TRBJ2-6, with TRBD2 as a possible D gene (5 bases). Germline-derived CDR1 and CDR2 are LNHDA and SQIVND (reference sequence). Trimming cost V 5 bases and J 2 bases, with 19 bases left between them. The CDR3 loop spans 18 amino acids. The CDR3 loop reads CASSFAAILGAGANVLTF. CDR3 bases: TGTGCCAGTAGTTTTGCCGCTATTTTGGGAGCTGGGGCCAACGTCCTGACTTTC.

This clonotype was detected many times. The chain has TRBV7-2 and TRBJ2-3; D may be TRBD2 (5 bases). Germline loops: CDR1 SGHTA, CDR2 FQGNSA. Trimming left V 5 bases short and J 1 base short, with 13 bases between. This CDR3 contains 15 residues. The CDR3 nucleotides are TGTGCCAGCAGCCCTGCCGGAGGTGGCACAGATACGCAGTATTTT. Translated, it gives CASSPAGGGTDTQYF.

Turning to this clonotype: This clone may be a read error of a much larger clone one base away. This chain links TRBV14 with TRBJ2-1, with a weak D call TRBD1 (9 bases). This CDR3 has 16 residues. The V end was cut by 2 bases, the J end by 5 bases, with 16 bases between. From germline, CDR1 is SGHDN and CDR2 FVKESK. The CDR3 bases are TGTGCCAGCAGCCAAAAGCGGGGGACAGGGCACAATGAGCAGTTCTTC. This codes for CASSQKRGTGHNEQFF.

The CDR3 is CASSRIGLSTDTQYF. CDR3 nucleotide sequence: TGTGCCAGCAGTAGGATAGGACTGAGCACAGATACGCAGTATTTT. The chain is built from TRBV2 and TRBJ2-3; D possibly corresponds to TRBD2 (5 bases). Trimming pared 5 bases from V and 0 bases from J, leaving 12 bases between. Looked up from germline, CDR1 is SNHLY and CDR2 is FYNNEI. This CDR3 region has 15 residues.

The table lists this clonotype with many counts. The genes are TRBV20-1 and TRBJ1-1; D is perhaps TRBD1 (6 bases). CDR3 length equals 12 residues. The V end was cut by 0 bases, the J end by 11 bases, with 13 bases between. The germline V gene encodes CDR1 DFQATT and CDR2 SNEGSKA (reference sequence). The CDR3: CSAREDSQKAFF. In nucleotides, the CDR3 is TGCAGTGCTAGAGAGGACAGCCAGAAGGCTTTCTTT.

In its sample, this clonotype was seen many times. The genes are TRBV10-3 and TRBJ1-1, with TRBD1 matching 10 bases. V lost 0 bases, J lost 5 bases, and 3 bases stayed unmatched. CDR1 ENHRY and CDR2 SYGVKD come from the germline V gene. The length of the CDR3 is 15 residues. In DNA form, the CDR3 reads TGTGCCATCAGTGAGTCAAAGGGACAGGGGACTGAAGCTTTCTTT. It specifies CAISESKGQGTEAFF.